This passage covers 11 T cell receptor beta chains from one sample sequenced in a study of early T cells in non-severe SARS-CoV-2 infection. One entry per CDR3 protein, called by TCRdb with MiXCR from the 5' RACE reads. The sample records about 61,000 distinct CDR3 sequences, 11% being singletons. Sequences were obtained from whole blood. The receptors were gathered from an adult who was a healthcare worker with PCR-confirmed SARS-CoV-2 infection or an uninfected control (not recorded which).

This clonotype was picked up many times. The chain recombines TRBV5-1 with TRBJ1-1; maybe TRBD1 (6 bases). The CDR3 is 16 residues long. V lost 6 bases and J lost 0, with 18 bases in between. Germline lookup yields CDR1 SGHRS and CDR2 YFSETQ. CDR3 protein: CASKRIMDSLNTEAFF. For the CDR3, the DNA is TGCGCCAGCAAGAGAATCATGGACAGCCTGAACACTGAAGCTTTCTTT.

V usage is TRBV28 and J usage is TRBJ1-1; 9 bases fit TRBD1. Trimming removed 9 bases from V and 4 bases from J; junction bases left unmatched: 12. The CDR3 spans 15 residues. Germline loops: CDR1 MDHEN, CDR2 SYDVKM. In DNA form, the CDR3 reads TGTGCCAGGAACAGGGGGCAGTTCTACGGCACTGAAGCTTTCTTT. Its protein product is CARNRGQFYGTEAFF.

The chain uses TRBV27 and TRBJ2-3; unclear D gene. The germline gives CDR1 MNHEY, CDR2 SMNVEV (reference sequence). The CDR3 has 12 residues. The V and J ends lost 7 bases and 6 bases respectively, with 11 bases between them. The CDR3 region has the DNA TGTGCCAGCAAATCCTTAGCCGATACGCAGTATTTT. It is translated as CASKSLADTQYF.

This clonotype was detected only a few times. The chain links TRBV28 to TRBJ1-1; a weak D match, TRBD1 (6 bases). The CDR3 loop spans 19 amino acids. From germline, CDR1 is MDHEN and CDR2 SYDVKM. Deletions cut 1 base from V and 0 bases from J, with 21 bases between. The CDR3 DNA follows: TGTGCCAGCAGTTTATACCTCAGACCGACAGGAGGGTTGAACACTGAAGCTTTCTTT. Residues: CASSLYLRPTGGLNTEAFF.

This clonotype came up many times. CDR3 amino acids: CASSYFGQGARLGTEAFF. CDR3 coding DNA: TGTGCCAGCAGTTACTTCGGGCAGGGGGCTCGCTTGGGCACTGAAGCTTTCTTT. J is TRBJ1-1 and V is TRBV6-2 or TRBV6-3, with 8 bases aligning to TRBD1. V lost 1 base to trimming and J lost 4 bases; unmatched junction nucleotides: 14. Per the germline V gene, CDR1 is MNHEY and CDR2 is SVGEGT. This CDR3 contains 18 residues.

The chain couples TRBV9 to TRBJ2-3; the match to TRBD2 covers 7 bases. The length of the CDR3 is 15 residues. Germline assignment: CDR1 SGDLS and CDR2 YYNGEE. The ends lost 4 bases at V and 3 bases at J; junction bases unmatched: 8. In DNA form, the CDR3 reads TGTGCCAGCAGCCCCCACCTCGGGGGGACAGATACGCAGTATTTT. This translates into CASSPHLGGTDTQYF.

This clonotype has ten or more counts. This CDR3 is CASSPNVGYEQYF. The CDR3 coding sequence is TGTGCCAGCTCACCTAACGTGGGGTACGAGCAGTACTTC. This rearrangement joins TRBV18 to TRBJ2-7; no reliable D call. The CDR3 spans 13 residues. Germline loops: CDR1 KGHSH, CDR2 LQKENI. Trimming stripped 3 bases from V and 4 bases from J, with 10 bases between.

This clonotype was counted between two and nine times. This chain joins TRBV5-1 and TRBJ1-6; D gene ambiguous. This CDR3 spans 15 amino acids. Deletions cut 4 bases from V and 7 bases from J, with 15 bases between. Germline V lookup: CDR1 SGHRS, CDR2 YFSETQ. The CDR3 DNA reads TGCGCCAGCAGCCCCTTAGTAAGCCCGAATTCACCCCTCCACTTT. It is translated as CASSPLVSPNSPLHF.

Many counts were recorded for this clonotype. V usage is TRBV11-3 and J usage is TRBJ2-3; the D is unclear. Germline CDR1 reads SGHNT; CDR2 reads YENEEA. The CDR3 sequence is 13 residues long. The germline V and J ends were trimmed by 6 bases and 7 bases, with 14 bases remaining between them. The CDR3 coding sequence is TGTGCCAGCAGTCAAGAATCGAGACATACGCAGTATTTT. Protein sequence: CASSQESRHTQYF.

The V gene is TRBV30, the J gene TRBJ2-2; possible D gene TRBD1, 6 bases. V was trimmed by 2 bases and J by 2 bases, leaving 18 bases between them. This CDR3 region has 17 residues. CDR1 and CDR2 (germline): GTSNPN, SVGIG (reference sequence). CDR3 in amino acids: CAWSTGRRPQNTGELFF. CDR3 DNA: TGTGCCTGGAGTACAGGGCGGCGACCCCAAAACACCGGGGAGCTGTTTTTT.

The rearrangement uses TRBV29-1 and TRBJ2-1; D is possibly TRBD1 (6 bases). This CDR3 comprises 12 residues. Per the germline V gene, CDR1 is SQVTM and CDR2 is ANQGSEA. V was pared by 7 bases and J by 7 bases, with 14 bases between. CDR3 DNA: TGCAGCGCGGGTCAGGGGACGAATGAGCAGTTCTTC. Encoded protein: CSAGQGTNEQFF.